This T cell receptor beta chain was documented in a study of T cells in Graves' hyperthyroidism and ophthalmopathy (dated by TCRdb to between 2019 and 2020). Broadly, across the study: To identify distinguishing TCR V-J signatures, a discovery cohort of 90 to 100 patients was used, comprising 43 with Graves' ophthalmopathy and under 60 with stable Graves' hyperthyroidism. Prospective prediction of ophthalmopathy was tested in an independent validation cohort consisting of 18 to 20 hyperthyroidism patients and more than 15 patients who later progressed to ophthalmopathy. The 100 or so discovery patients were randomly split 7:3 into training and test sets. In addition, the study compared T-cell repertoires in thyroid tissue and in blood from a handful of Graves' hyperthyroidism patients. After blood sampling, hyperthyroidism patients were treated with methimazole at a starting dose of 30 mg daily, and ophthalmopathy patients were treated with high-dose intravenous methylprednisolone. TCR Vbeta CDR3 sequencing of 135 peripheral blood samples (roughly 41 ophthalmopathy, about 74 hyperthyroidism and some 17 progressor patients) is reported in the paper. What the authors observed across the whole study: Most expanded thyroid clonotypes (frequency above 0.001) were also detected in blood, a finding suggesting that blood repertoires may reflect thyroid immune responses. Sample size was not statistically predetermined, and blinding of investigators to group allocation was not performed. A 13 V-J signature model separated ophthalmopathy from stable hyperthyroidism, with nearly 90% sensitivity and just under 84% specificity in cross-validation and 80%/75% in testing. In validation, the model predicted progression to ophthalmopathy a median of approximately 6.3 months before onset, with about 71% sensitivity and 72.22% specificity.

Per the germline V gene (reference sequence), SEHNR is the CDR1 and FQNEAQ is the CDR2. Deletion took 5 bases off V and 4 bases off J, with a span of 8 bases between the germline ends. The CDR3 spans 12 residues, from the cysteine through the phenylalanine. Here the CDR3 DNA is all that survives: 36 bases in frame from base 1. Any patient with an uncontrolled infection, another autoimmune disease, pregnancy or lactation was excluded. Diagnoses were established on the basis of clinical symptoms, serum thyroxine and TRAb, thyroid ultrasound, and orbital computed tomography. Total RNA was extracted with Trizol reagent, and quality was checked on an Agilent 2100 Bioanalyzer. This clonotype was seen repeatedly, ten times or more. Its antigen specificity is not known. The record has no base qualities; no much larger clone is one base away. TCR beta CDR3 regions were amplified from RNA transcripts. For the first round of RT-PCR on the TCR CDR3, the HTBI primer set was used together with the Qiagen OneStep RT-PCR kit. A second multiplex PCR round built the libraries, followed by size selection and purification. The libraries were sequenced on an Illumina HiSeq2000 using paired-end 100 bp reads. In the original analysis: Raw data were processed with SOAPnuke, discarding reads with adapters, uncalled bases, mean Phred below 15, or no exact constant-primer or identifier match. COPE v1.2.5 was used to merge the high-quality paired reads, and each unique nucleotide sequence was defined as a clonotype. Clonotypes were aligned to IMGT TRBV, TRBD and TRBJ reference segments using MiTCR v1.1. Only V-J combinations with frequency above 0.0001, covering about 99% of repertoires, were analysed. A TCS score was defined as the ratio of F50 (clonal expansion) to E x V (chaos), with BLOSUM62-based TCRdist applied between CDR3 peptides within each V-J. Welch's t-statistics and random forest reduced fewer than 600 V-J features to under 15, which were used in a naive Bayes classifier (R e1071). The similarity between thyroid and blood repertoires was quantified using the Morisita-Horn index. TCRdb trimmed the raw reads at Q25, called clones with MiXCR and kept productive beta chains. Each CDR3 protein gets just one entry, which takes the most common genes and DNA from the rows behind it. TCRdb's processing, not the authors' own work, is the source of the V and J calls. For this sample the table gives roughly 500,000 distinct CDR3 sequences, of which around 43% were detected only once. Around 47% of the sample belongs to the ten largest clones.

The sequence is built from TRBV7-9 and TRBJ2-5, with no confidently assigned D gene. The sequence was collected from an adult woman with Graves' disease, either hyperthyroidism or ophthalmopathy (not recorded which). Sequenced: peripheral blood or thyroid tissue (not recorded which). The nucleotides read TGTGCCAGCAGCCAAACTCCAGAGACCCAGTACTTC. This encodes CASSQTPETQYF.